This T cell receptor (beta chain) was retrieved from a study of blood T cell repertoires in COVID-19. Study information: PBMCs, B-cell-depleted T cells, or T cells were the source of the cDNA or gDNA that made up the material.

Clones were sequenced by immunoSEQ multiplex PCR, and TCRdb holds only the in-frame ones, with some missing. The sample holds 150,000 to 200,000 clones; roughly four fifths are singletons and the top ten take about 11%. Germline CDR1 and CDR2: SGHAT and FQNNGV. V was pared by 5 bases and J by 5 bases, with 18 bases between. The CDR3 totals 16 residues. This sequence joins TRBV11-2 and TRBJ2-2; maybe TRBD2 (6 bases). The TCR sequence derives from a human donor in a cohort sampled during active COVID-19. Sequencing was performed on peripheral blood. The CDR3 bases are TGTGCCAGCAGCATAATTAGGACTACCCCTACCGGGGAGCTGTTTTTT. Protein product: CASSIIRTTPTGELFF.